Shown below are 17 T cell receptor beta chains from a single sample sequenced in a study of T cell responses to AZD1222 COVID-19 vaccine. Generated by immunoSEQ multiplex PCR, the TCRdb table keeps only in-frame clones and is missing some. The sample carries approximately 84,000 clones, roughly 89% recorded once. The material sequenced was peripheral blood, taken on day 0 of AZD1222 vaccination. The receptors were sampled from an adult in good health.

The chain joins TRBV7-2 to TRBJ2-7; D tentatively fits TRBD1 or TRBD2 (5 bases each). The CDR3 runs 15 residues. The germline CDR1 and CDR2 sequences are SGHTA and FQGNSA. The germline V and J ends were trimmed by 5 bases and 5 bases, with 19 bases remaining between them. The CDR3 region has the DNA TGTGCCAGCAGCCCCCTCGGGACGAGAAGTAACGAGCAGTACTTC. It yields the protein CASSPLGTRSNEQYF.

The chain combines TRBV6-2 or TRBV6-3 with TRBJ1-5; 7 bases are a match to TRBD1. CDR3 length equals 16 residues. The germline gives CDR1 MNHEY, CDR2 SVGEGT. With 1 base clipped from V and 6 bases from J, the junction kept 9 bases outside the gene matches. CDR3 nucleotide sequence: TGTGCCAGCAGTTACTTCTGGACAGGACCCGGTCAGCCCCAGCATTTT. This gives the protein CASSYFWTGPGQPQHF.

The chain combines TRBV9 with TRBJ2-7; 7 positions agree with TRBD2. This CDR3 contains 14 residues. Trimming took 0 bases from V and 5 from J; bases not matched to a gene: 5. Germline CDR1 SGDLS, CDR2 YYNGEE. DNA of the CDR3: TGTGCCAGCAGCGTAGGGCGGGAGAGTGACGAGCAGTACTTC. Its protein is CASSVGRESDEQYF.

This sequence joins TRBV5-5 and TRBJ1-1; 9 bases agree with TRBD1. CDR3 length: 14 residues. V lost 2 bases, J lost 4 bases, and 3 bases stayed unmatched. Germline CDR1 is SGHKS and CDR2 is YYEKEE (reference sequence). The CDR3 DNA sequence: TGTGCCAGCAGCTTAAGACAGGGGGGCACTGAAGCTTTCTTT. Amino acid sequence: CASSLRQGGTEAFF.

J is TRBJ2-7 and V is TRBV3-1 (or the pseudogene TRBV3-2); TRBD2 might be the D (5 bases). The V gene lost 2 bases and the J gene lost 3 bases, with 14 bases spanning the gap. Germline lookup yields CDR1 LGHDT and CDR2 YNNKEL (reference sequence). The CDR3 loop spans 15 amino acids. CDR3 protein: CASSQTPSSSYEQYF. The DNA for the CDR3 is TGTGCCAGCAGCCAAACCCCCTCTAGCAGCTACGAGCAGTACTTC.

This clone was detected only once. The chain combines TRBV4-2 with TRBJ1-2, with a weak D call TRBD1 (5 bases). Between the trimmed V and J ends, which lost 0 bases and 7 bases, there was a span of 12 bases. The CDR3 is 14 amino acids. Germline values: CDR1 LGHNA, CDR2 YNFKEQ. In DNA form, the CDR3 reads TGTGCCAGCAGCCAAGATTTGGAGGGGCGTGGCTACACCTTC. Translated: CASSQDLEGRGYTF.

The chain joins TRBV18 to TRBJ2-7; tentative D call: TRBD1 (5 bases). V lost 3 bases and J 6 bases, leaving 15 bases between the germline ends. Germline lookup yields CDR1 KGHSH and CDR2 LQKENI. This CDR3 comprises 14 residues. CDR3 in DNA: TGTGCCAGCTCACCGGGCATTAAGGGGCCCGAGCAGTACTTC. Encoded protein: CASSPGIKGPEQYF.

The chain couples TRBV7-9 to TRBJ1-3; D unresolved. CDR3 length equals 14 residues. Germline lookup yields CDR1 SEHNR and CDR2 FQNEAQ (reference sequence). The V end lost 4 bases, the J end lost 4 bases, and 11 bases lay between the germline ends. This chain's CDR3 is CASSSLANGNTIYF. In DNA form, the CDR3 reads TGTGCCAGCAGCTCGTTGGCCAACGGAAACACCATATATTTT.

The V gene is TRBV25-1, the J gene TRBJ2-7; possibly TRBD1 for D (6 bases). Germline V gene lookup returns CDR1 MGHDK and CDR2 SYGVNS. The CDR3 spans 14 residues. V was pared by 5 bases and J by 0 bases, with 11 bases between. CDR3 sequence: CASSSGTPSYEQYF. In DNA form, the CDR3 reads TGTGCCAGCAGTTCCGGGACACCCTCCTACGAGCAGTACTTC.

The chain couples TRBV30 to TRBJ2-7, with D maybe TRBD1 (6 bases). This CDR3 is 15 amino acids long. Trimming removed 2 bases from V and 5 bases from J, with 19 bases in between. Germline values: CDR1 GTSNPN, CDR2 SVGIG (reference sequence). This chain's CDR3 is CAWSSKTGLNHEQYF. CDR3 nucleotides: TGTGCCTGGAGTTCTAAGACAGGATTGAACCACGAGCAGTACTTC.

This chain connects TRBV10-2 to TRBJ1-1; 11 nucleotides agree with TRBD1. The V gene's germline CDR1 is WSHSY and CDR2 SAAADI. This CDR3 comprises 15 residues. The V gene end was trimmed by 7 bases and the J gene end by 4 bases; junction bases not matched to a gene: 8. CDR3 sequence (DNA): TGCGCCAGCACCGCCGGGACAGGGGGGACCACTGAAGCTTTCTTT. This translates into CASTAGTGGTTEAFF.

This rearrangement joins TRBV11-2 to TRBJ2-7; D is perhaps TRBD2 (6 bases). Trimming left V 5 bases short and J 5 bases short, with 10 bases between. The CDR3 sequence is 12 residues long. Germline V lookup: CDR1 SGHAT, CDR2 FQNNGV. As DNA, the CDR3 is TGTGCCAGCAGCAGGACTATAAACGAGCAGTACTTC. Translating it yields CASSRTINEQYF.

Comment on this clone: At one end the junction does not follow the germline gene, possibly because of a read error. The rearrangement links TRBV4-2 to TRBJ2-1; 7 bases match TRBD2. The CDR3 is 17 amino acids. Germline-derived CDR1 and CDR2 are LGHNA and YNFKEQ. The CDR3 sequence is CASSQGLQAGNYNEQFF. CDR3 DNA sequence: TGTGCCAGCAGTCAAGGGTTGCAAGCGGGGAACTACAATGAGCAGTTCTTC.

Regarding this clone: Germline and junction disagree at one end, which may indicate a read error. The J gene is TRBJ1-2, the V gene TRBV19; TRBD1 matches 8 bases. The V gene's germline CDR1 is LNHDA and CDR2 SQIVND (reference sequence). The CDR3 totals 13 residues. The CDR3 region is CASSLDRGSGYTF. The CDR3 DNA follows: TGTGCCAGTAGTTTAGACAGGGGTTCTGGCTACACCTTC.

V is TRBV20-1 and J is TRBJ2-7; D is unresolved. The length of the CDR3 is 11 residues. CDR1 is DFQATT, CDR2 SNEGSKA, per germline (reference sequence). Deletions cut 6 bases from V and 1 base from J, with 7 bases between. The CDR3 coding sequence is TGCAGTGCCCAGTTATCCTACGAGCAGTACTTC. It is translated as CSAQLSYEQYF.

The chain carries TRBV19 and TRBJ2-1, with 9 positions matching TRBD2. CDR3 length: 17 amino acids. After removal of 0 bases from V and 3 bases from J, the junction contained 6 bases not matched to a gene. CDR1 and CDR2 (germline): LNHDA, SQIVND (reference sequence). The CDR3, as DNA: TGTGCCAGTAGTATAGATCTAGAGACTAGCGGCTACAATGAGCAGTTCTTC. Encoded protein: CASSIDLETSGYNEQFF.

The chain combines TRBV30 with TRBJ2-1, with unresolved D. Germline V gives CDR1 GTSNPN, CDR2 SVGIG (reference sequence). Trimming pared 0 bases from V and 11 bases from J, leaving 8 bases between. The CDR3 consists of 11 residues. CDR3 DNA sequence: TGTGCCTGGAGTGTAGAGTCGAAGCAGTTCTTC. Protein sequence: CAWSVESKQFF.